These T cell receptor beta chains were read from a single sample in a study of T cell responses to AZD1222 COVID-19 vaccine. Here immunoSEQ multiplex PCR was the method, and the copy in TCRdb shows in-frame clones only, minus some. The data show 150,000 to 200,000 clones, with approximately 92% seen just once and 8.5% to 12% held by the top ten. Sequenced material: peripheral blood, taken on day 0 of AZD1222 vaccination. These TCRs come from an adult in good health. Both conserved end residues are trimmed from each CDR3.

v_call: TRBV12-3/TRBV12-4
cdr3_aa: ASSPTEAF

v_call: TRBV28
cdr3_aa: ASSLWVENQPQH

v_call: TRBV9
cdr3_aa: ASSGTGGGNTIY

v_call: TRBV7-9
cdr3_aa: ASIAQVPYNEQF

v_call: TRBV6-5
cdr3_aa: ASSRGLGTEAF

v_call: TRBV3-1/TRBV3-2
cdr3_aa: ASSPGQGGTEAF

v_call: TRBV6-5
cdr3_aa: AVPGGLYGYT

v_call: TRBV6-5
cdr3_aa: ASTPVSQANYGYT

v_call: TRBV3-1/TRBV3-2
cdr3_aa: ASRDSQVYETQY

v_call: TRBV9
cdr3_aa: ASSAPGTSGTKNIQY

v_call: TRBV9
cdr3_aa: ASSVGTGGTYEQY

v_call: TRBV19
cdr3_aa: ASSRGTSGRQETQY

v_call: TRBV28
cdr3_aa: ASSPGTGRRKLF

v_call: TRBV12-3/TRBV12-4
cdr3_aa: ASSYKGDTEAF

v_call: TRBV13
cdr3_aa: ASSSRQREGLGSYNEQF

v_call: TRBV5-1
cdr3_aa: ASSVIGQPYSYEQY

v_call: TRBV28
cdr3_aa: ASSLGPRGFAYEQY

v_call: TRBV15
cdr3_aa: ATSGNREQAEAF

v_call: TRBV7-9
cdr3_aa: ASSPWTAEAF

v_call: TRBV7-8
cdr3_aa: ASSWGLDRLNTEAF

v_call: TRBV28
cdr3_aa: ASGGIEPQH

v_call: TRBV29-1
cdr3_aa: SVEDQGSEQY

v_call: TRBV7-2
cdr3_aa: ASSRGLAGGNEQY

v_call: TRBV30
cdr3_aa: AWSVIVWGYT

v_call: TRBV3-1/TRBV3-2
cdr3_aa: ASSSGLKQF

v_call: TRBV2
cdr3_aa: ASSEGRILGGNQPQH

v_call: TRBV30
cdr3_aa: ATGGSPGLNSPLH

v_call: TRBV3-1/TRBV3-2
cdr3_aa: ASSPGGGNTIY

v_call: TRBV5-6
cdr3_aa: ASSFVGTGLYEQY

v_call: TRBV12-3/TRBV12-4
cdr3_aa: ASRQGAGTEAF

v_call: TRBV19
cdr3_aa: ASSIAPPETSGPPF

v_call: TRBV6-2/TRBV6-3
cdr3_aa: ASSSRRLAGVTDTQY

v_call: TRBV20-1
cdr3_aa: SARTGFEAF

v_call: TRBV6-5
cdr3_aa: ASNLAGRQETQY

v_call: TRBV24-1
cdr3_aa: ATSGLGGYT

v_call: TRBV23-1
cdr3_aa: ASSPEQVSEKLF

v_call: TRBV9
cdr3_aa: ASSVLGGQGAYGYT

v_call: TRBV28
cdr3_aa: ASSASQEVDTEAF

v_call: TRBV5-4
cdr3_aa: ASSLDGSSYNEQF

v_call: TRBV30
cdr3_aa: AWRRPRRSGELF

v_call: TRBV2
cdr3_aa: ASRAGRTSTSGEMGQF

v_call: TRBV2
cdr3_aa: ASTGLVGVGYEQY

v_call: TRBV4-1
cdr3_aa: ASSPPGSETQY

v_call: TRBV7-3
cdr3_aa: ATGAADNSPLH

v_call: TRBV6-1
cdr3_aa: ASSELGDRNTIY

v_call: TRBV4-2
cdr3_aa: ASSQEDSGGQPQH

v_call: TRBV7-9
cdr3_aa: ASSLGLGRGDEKLF

v_call: TRBV19
cdr3_aa: ASSPPYLAGVNEQF

v_call: TRBV5-4
cdr3_aa: ASSLYTEAF

v_call: TRBV19
cdr3_aa: ASKWGGPGTEAF

v_call: TRBV28
cdr3_aa: ASSFILDREREKLF

v_call: TRBV19
cdr3_aa: ASNSDGDTKPQH

v_call: TRBV4-1
cdr3_aa: ASSQYTGTGAPGYT

v_call: TRBV19
cdr3_aa: ASQPEGRFNYGYT

v_call: TRBV27
cdr3_aa: ASSLSTGVSPSGYT

v_call: TRBV18
cdr3_aa: ASSPPIESDGYT

v_call: TRBV18
cdr3_aa: ASSPSYGYT

v_call: TRBV27
cdr3_aa: ASSPGTGVRQPQH

v_call: TRBV24-1
cdr3_aa: ATSDFSGTSYT